This is a list of T cell receptor beta chains from one sample in a study of CD8 T cells in Susac syndrome. Via MiXCR, TCRdb re-called the immunoSEQ multiplex PCR reads, giving one row per CDR3 protein. The top ten hold around 0.12% of the sample, which has 150,000 or so distinct CDR3 sequences, 90% to 96% seen once. Sequenced input: CD4+ T cells from PBMCs. These receptors all come from a human donor with Susac syndrome. The CDR3 runs from the conserved cysteine through the conserved F or W. Fields, in order: J gene, V gene, D gene, clone size, CDR3 DNA, CDR3 protein. D genes are given only for firm matches. Not every row has a clone size; where given, it reads once, few, many or a size class.

TRBJ1-2 TRBV6-5 TRBD1 . TGTGCCAGCAGTTACTCGACGGACAGGGGATGGACCTTC CASSYSTDRGWTF
TRBJ2-5 TRBV15 TRBD2 . TGTGCCACCAGCAGAGAGGGGCGGCAGCGGGGGGCACAATACTTC CATSREGRQRGAQYF
TRBJ1-1 TRBV6-2/TRBV6-3 . . TGTGCCAGCAGTTACTCGATTTGGGCCACTGAAGCTTTCTTT CASSYSIWATEAFF
TRBJ2-1 TRBV6-1 TRBD2 . TGTGCCAGCAGCCTCGCTACCGGGACTAACTCCTACAATGAGCAGTTCTTC CASSLATGTNSYNEQFF
TRBJ2-7 TRBV7-2 . . TGTGCCAGCAGCCCTCCCTCTAACGAGCAGTACTTC CASSPPSNEQYF
TRBJ2-5 TRBV20-1 . once TGCAGTGCTACGGGTTCCGCCGGACAGTCAGAGACCCAGTACTTC CSATGSAGQSETQYF
TRBJ1-2 TRBV6-1 . . TGTGCCAGCAGTCCCGGGAGTCGGCGTTCTAACTATGGCTACACCTTC CASSPGSRRSNYGYTF
TRBJ2-3 TRBV12-2 . . TGTGCAAGTCGCTTAGGGGCGGCCCCAGATACGCAGTATTTT CASRLGAAPDTQYF
TRBJ1-1 TRBV29-1 . . TGCAGCGTTCGGGTCCAGAACACTGAAGCTTTCTTT CSVRVQNTEAFF
TRBJ2-4 TRBV20-1 TRBD2 . TGCAGTGCTAGGATAGCGGGGTCTATTCAGTACTTC CSARIAGSIQYF
TRBJ1-2 TRBV28 . . TGTGCCAGCAGTTCCCCCTCTCGTGACAGGTCGCGCTACACCTTC CASSSPSRDRSRYTF
TRBJ1-5 TRBV4-1 . . TGCGCCAGCAGCCAAGAGGCGGAGGGCAATCAGCCCCAGCATTTT CASSQEAEGNQPQHF
TRBJ2-5 TRBV24-1 TRBD1 . TGTGCCACCAGAGGGACAGGGGGAGAGACCCAGTACTTC CATRGTGGETQYF
TRBJ1-6 TRBV14 TRBD1 . TGTGCCAGCAGCCTAAATGCCGGGACAGCGAATTCACCCCTCCACTTT CASSLNAGTANSPLHF
TRBJ2-7 TRBV11-2 . . TGTGCCAGCAGCTTAGGGTGGGCGGAAAAGGAGGACTACGAGCAGTACTTC CASSLGWAEKEDYEQYF
TRBJ1-1 TRBV5-1 TRBD1 . TGCGCCAGCGGATACGGGACAGGGAGCTCTGAAGCTTTCTTT CASGYGTGSSEAFF
TRBJ2-6 TRBV20-1 . . TGCAGTGCTAGAGAGCGGGGCAGGGGTGGCTCTGGGGCCAACGTCCTGACTTTC CSARERGRGGSGANVLTF
TRBJ2-1 TRBV7-9 TRBD1 . TGTGCCAGCAGCTTCAACGGACAGGGGAATGAGCAGTTCTTC CASSFNGQGNEQFF
TRBJ2-1 TRBV4-3 TRBD2 . TGCGCCAGCAGCCAAGGGGGGACTAGCGACAATGAGCAGTTCTTC CASSQGGTSDNEQFF
TRBJ2-7 TRBV7-9 . . TGTGCCAGCAGCAGACGGCCGGCCTCTTACGAGCAGTACTTC CASSRRPASYEQYF
TRBJ2-7 TRBV6-5 . . TGTGCCAGCAGTTACTCGAGCGTAGGAACCTACGAGCAGTACTTC CASSYSSVGTYEQYF
TRBJ2-7 TRBV7-8 TRBD1 . TGTGCCAGCAGCTTAGCGGCAATTAGGGGACAGGGTCGTGGATACGAGCAGTACTTC CASSLAAIRGQGRGYEQYF
TRBJ2-6 TRBV27 TRBD1 . TGTGCCAGCAGTTCCGTTTCGGGACAGGGTTCCGGGGCCAACGTCCTGACTTTC CASSSVSGQGSGANVLTF
TRBJ2-1 TRBV6-2/TRBV6-3 TRBD2 . TGTGCCAGCAGTTCCCGACTAGCGGGAGGGCCTTTGCCCTACAATGAGCAGTTCTTC CASSSRLAGGPLPYNEQFF
TRBJ2-1 TRBV19 . . TGTGCCAGTAGTATGGGCCCGGAGGTTCCACCCTACAATGAGCAGTTCTTC CASSMGPEVPPYNEQFF
TRBJ2-2 TRBV2 . . TGTGCCAGCAGTGAACAGAACACCGGGGAGCTGTTTTTT CASSEQNTGELFF